This entry features one T cell receptor beta chain sequence. Use of 60 Vbeta and 13 Jbeta primers characterized the PCR. Sequencing was performed with immunoSEQ multiplex PCR; in TCRdb, only in-frame clones are kept and a portion is missing. The sample has about 76,000 clones; around 70% are singletons. The sample originates from a study of cytomegalovirus exposure and HLA in healthy donors. Specimen: PBMCs. This sequence originates from a woman aged 40 to 50 in good health and CMV-seropositive.

The DNA of the CDR3 is TGTGCCAGCAGCTTGGCCATTTCGGGACAGTCACCTTATTCTAGTCAGCCCCAGCATTTT. This encodes CASSLAISGQSPYSSQPQHF. V usage is TRBV7-8 and J usage is TRBJ1-5; TRBD1 aligns across 7 bases. Germline V gene sequence: CDR1 SGHVS, CDR2 FQNEAQ. Trimming took 3 bases from V and 6 from J; bases not matched to a gene: 23. The CDR3 length is 20 residues. Based on the CDR3 plus reference TRBV7-8 and TRBJ1-5, the full variable domain is GAGVSQSPRYKVAKRGQDVALRCDPISGHVSLFWYQQALGQGPEFLTYFQNEAQLDKSGLPSDRFFAERPEGSVSTLKIQRTQQEDSAVYLCASSLAISGQSPYSSQPQHFGDGTRLSIL.